This TCR beta chain was sequenced for a study of cytomegalovirus exposure and HLA in healthy donors. Study information: Drawn from HLA-typed donors, 83 million or so unique TCRs were held in an early data release.

Of note for this clone: Its antigen is unidentified.

This CDR3 is 15 amino acids long. Per the germline V gene, CDR1 is KGHSH and CDR2 is LQKENI. V was pared by 11 bases and J by 2 bases, with 22 bases between. Study-wide results and limits: The majority of TCR sequences were rare, yet some public TCRs appeared in many donors. Among the CMV-associated chains, a few were confirmed in vitro as specific for CMV antigens.

PCR employed 60 Vbeta and 13 Jbeta primers. Profiled with immunoSEQ multiplex PCR; TCRdb holds only in-frame clones, not every one. In all, the sample yields more than 110,000 clones. This sequence originates from a middle-aged man in good health and CMV-seronegative. The V gene is TRBV18, the J gene TRBJ2-7; perhaps TRBD2 as D (5 bases). The sequencing input was PBMCs. This CDR3 reads CASRESGGPTYEQYF. The CDR3 bases are TGTGCCTCACGTGAGTCGGGCGGGCCTACCTACGAGCAGTACTTC. The full variable domain, with the rest looked up from reference TRBV18 and TRBJ2-7, is NAGVMQNPRHLVRRRGQEARLRCSPMKGHSHVYWYRQLPEEGLKFMVYLQKENIIDESGMPKERFSAEFPKEGPSILRIQQVVRGDSAAYFCASRESGGPTYEQYFGPGTRLTVT.